This T cell receptor (beta chain) was observed in a study of shared clonotypes between healthy human individuals. Comments on this clone: What it recognizes is unknown.

Trimming took 5 bases from V and 6 from J, leaving 11 bases between them. The CDR3 is made up of 11 amino acids. The germline CDR1 and CDR2 sequences are DFQATT and SNEGSKA (reference sequence). Findings and caveats of the study: Sorted-subset sequencing was shown by rarefaction to be incomplete despite large depth. Generally, estimated richness proved larger in naive subsets than it did in memory subsets.

Using immunoSEQ multiplex PCR, the repertoire was profiled, and TCRdb retains in-frame clones only, with some absent. The data hold over 400,000 clones, with 95% to 96% observed a single time. V usage is TRBV20-1 and J usage is TRBJ2-7; perhaps TRBD1 as D (8 bases). The sample consisted of naive CD4+ T cells sorted from blood. This sample's subset: CD45RA+ positively selected. The clonotype originates from a woman in her 30s in good health. CDR3 nucleotide sequence: TGCAGTGCTTACAGGGGGGGCGAGCAGTACTTC. Amino acids: CSAYRGGEQYF.